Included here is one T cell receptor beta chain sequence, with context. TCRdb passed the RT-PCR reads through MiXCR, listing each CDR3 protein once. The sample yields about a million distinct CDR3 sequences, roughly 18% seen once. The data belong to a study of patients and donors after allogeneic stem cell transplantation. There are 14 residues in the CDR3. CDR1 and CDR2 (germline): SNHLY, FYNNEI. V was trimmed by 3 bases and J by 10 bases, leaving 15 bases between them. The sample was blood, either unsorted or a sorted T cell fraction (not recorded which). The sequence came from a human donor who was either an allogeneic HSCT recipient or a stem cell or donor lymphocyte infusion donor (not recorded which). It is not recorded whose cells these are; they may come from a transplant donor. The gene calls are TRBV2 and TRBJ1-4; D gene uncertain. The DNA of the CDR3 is TGTGCCAGCAGTGATTATAGGTCAAGTGGAAAACTGTTTTTT. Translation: CASSDYRSSGKLFF.